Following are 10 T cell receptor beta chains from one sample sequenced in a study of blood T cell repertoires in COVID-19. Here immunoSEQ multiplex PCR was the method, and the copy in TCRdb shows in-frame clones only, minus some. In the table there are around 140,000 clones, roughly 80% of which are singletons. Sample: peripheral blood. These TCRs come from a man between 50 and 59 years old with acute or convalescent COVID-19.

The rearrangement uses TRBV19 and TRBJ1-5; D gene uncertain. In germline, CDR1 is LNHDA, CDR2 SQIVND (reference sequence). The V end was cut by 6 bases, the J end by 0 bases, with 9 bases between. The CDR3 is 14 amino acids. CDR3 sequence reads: CASSPADSNQPQHF. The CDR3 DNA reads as TGTGCCAGTAGCCCCGCGGATAGCAATCAGCCCCAGCATTTT.

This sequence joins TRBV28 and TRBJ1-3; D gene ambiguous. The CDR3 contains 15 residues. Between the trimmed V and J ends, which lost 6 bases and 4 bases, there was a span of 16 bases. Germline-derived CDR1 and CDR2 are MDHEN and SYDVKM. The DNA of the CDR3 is TGTGCCAGCAGCCTAGCGGGGTATTTAGGAAACACCATATATTTT. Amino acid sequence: CASSLAGYLGNTIYF. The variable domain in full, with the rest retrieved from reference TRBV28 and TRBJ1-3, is DVKVTQSSRYLVKRTGEKVFLECVQDMDHENMFWYRQDPGLGLRLIYFSYDVKMKEKGDIPEGYSVSREKKERFSLILESASTNQTSMYLCASSLAGYLGNTIYFGEGSWLTVV.

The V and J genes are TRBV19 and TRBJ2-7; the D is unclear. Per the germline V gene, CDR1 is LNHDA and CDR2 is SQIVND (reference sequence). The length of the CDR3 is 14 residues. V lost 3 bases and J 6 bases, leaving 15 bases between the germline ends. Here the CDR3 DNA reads TGTGCCAGTAGTATCCCGCCAACAGTCCCCGAGCAGTACGTC. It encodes CASSIPPTVPEQYV.

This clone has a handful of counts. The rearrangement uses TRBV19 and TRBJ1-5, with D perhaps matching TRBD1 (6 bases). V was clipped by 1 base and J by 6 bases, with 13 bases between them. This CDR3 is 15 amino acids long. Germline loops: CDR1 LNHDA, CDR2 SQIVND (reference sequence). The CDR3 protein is CASSIAAGETQPQHF. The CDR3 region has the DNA TGTGCCAGTAGTATAGCGGCAGGGGAAACTCAGCCCCAGCATTTT.

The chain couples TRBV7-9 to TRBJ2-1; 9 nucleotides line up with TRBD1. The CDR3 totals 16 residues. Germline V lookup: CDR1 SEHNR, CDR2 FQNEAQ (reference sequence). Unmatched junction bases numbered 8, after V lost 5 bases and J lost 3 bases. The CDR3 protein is CASSPQGASYYNEQFF. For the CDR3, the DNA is TGTGCCAGCAGCCCACAGGGGGCTTCCTACTACAATGAGCAGTTCTTC.

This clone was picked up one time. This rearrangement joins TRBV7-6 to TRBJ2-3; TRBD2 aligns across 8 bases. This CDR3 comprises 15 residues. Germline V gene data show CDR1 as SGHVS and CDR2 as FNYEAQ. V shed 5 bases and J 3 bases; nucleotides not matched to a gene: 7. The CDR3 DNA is TGTGCCAGCAGCCTCGGGGGGGCGTGGACAGATACGCAGTATTTT. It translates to CASSLGGAWTDTQYF. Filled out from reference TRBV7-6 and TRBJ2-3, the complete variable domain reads GAGVSQSPRYKVTKRGQDVALRCDPISGHVSLYWYRQALGQGPEFLTYFNYEAQQDKSGLPNDRFSAERPEGSISTLTIQRTEQRDSAMYRCASSLGGAWTDTQYFGPGTRLTVL.

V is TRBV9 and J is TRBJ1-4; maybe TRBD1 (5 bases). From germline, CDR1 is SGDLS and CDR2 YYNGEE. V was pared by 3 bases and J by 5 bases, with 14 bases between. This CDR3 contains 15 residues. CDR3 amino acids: CASSASGLTNEKLFF. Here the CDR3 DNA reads TGTGCCAGCAGCGCATCAGGGTTGACCAATGAAAAACTGTTTTTT. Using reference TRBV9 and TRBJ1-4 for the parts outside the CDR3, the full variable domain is DSGVTQTPKHLITATGQRVTLRCSPRSGDLSVYWYQQSLDQGLQFLIQYYNGEERAKGNILERFSAQQFPDLHSELNLSSLELGDSALYFCASSASGLTNEKLFFGSGTQLSVL.

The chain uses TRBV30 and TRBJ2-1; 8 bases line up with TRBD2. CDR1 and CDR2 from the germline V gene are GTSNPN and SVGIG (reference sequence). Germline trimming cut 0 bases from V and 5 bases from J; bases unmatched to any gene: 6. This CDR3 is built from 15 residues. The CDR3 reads CAWSVWRGVNNEQFF. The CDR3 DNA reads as TGTGCCTGGAGTGTATGGCGGGGGGTTAACAATGAGCAGTTCTTC.

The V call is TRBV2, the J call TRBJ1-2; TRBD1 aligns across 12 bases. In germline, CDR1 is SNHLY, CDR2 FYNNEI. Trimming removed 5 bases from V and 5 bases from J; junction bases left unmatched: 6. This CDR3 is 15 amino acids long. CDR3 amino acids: CASSSGTGGEYGYTF. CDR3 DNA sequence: TGTGCCAGCAGTTCCGGGACAGGGGGCGAGTATGGCTACACCTTC.

CDR3 in DNA: TGTGCCAGCAGACCAACCCGGACAGGAGCCGGCTACACCTTC. This codes for CASRPTRTGAGYTF. This chain joins TRBV28 and TRBJ1-2; 7 bases fit TRBD1. V shed 6 bases and J 8 bases; nucleotides not matched to a gene: 12. Germline CDR1 and CDR2: MDHEN and SYDVKM. The CDR3 spans 14 residues.